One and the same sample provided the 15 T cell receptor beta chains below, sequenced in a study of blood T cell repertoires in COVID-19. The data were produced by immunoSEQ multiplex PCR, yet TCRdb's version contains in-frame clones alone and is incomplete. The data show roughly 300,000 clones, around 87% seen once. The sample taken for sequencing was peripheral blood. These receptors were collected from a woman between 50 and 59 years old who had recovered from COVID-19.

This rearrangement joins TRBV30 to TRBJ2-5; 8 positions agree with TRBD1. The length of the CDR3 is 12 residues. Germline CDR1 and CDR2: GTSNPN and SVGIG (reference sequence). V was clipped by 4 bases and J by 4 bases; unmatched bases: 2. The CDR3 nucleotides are TGTGCCTGGACAGGGGGCGGAGAGACCCAGTACTTC. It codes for CAWTGGGETQYF. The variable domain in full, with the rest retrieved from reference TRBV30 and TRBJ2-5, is SQTIHQWPATLVQPVGSPLSLECTVEGTSNPNLYWYRQAAGRGLQLLFYSVGIGQISSEVPQNLSASRPQDRQFILSSKKLLLSDSGFYLCAWTGGGETQYFGPGTRLLVL.

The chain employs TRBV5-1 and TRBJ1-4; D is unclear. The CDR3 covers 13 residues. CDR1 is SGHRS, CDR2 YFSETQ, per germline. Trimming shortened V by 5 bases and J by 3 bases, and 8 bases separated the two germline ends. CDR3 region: CASREVSNEKLFF. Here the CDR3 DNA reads TGCGCCAGCAGGGAGGTTTCTAATGAAAAACTGTTTTTT.

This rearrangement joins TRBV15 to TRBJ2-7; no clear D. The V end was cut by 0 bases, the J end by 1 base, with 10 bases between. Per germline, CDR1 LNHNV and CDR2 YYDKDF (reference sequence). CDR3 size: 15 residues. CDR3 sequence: CATSREAVPSYEQYF. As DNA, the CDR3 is TGTGCCACCAGCAGAGAGGCAGTACCGTCCTACGAGCAGTACTTC.

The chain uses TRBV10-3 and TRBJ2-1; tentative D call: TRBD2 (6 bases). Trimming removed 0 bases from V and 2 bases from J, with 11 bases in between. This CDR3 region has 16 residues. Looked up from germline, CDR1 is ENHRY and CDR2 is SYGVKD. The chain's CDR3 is CAISESAGFAYNEQFF. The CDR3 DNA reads TGTGCCATCAGTGAGTCTGCGGGATTCGCCTACAATGAGCAGTTCTTC.

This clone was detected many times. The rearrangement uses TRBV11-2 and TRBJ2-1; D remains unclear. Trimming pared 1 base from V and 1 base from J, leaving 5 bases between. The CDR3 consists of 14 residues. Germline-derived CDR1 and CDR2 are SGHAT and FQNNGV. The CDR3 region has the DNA TGTGCCAGCAGCTTAGCGGGTTCCTACAATGAGCAGTTCTTC. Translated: CASSLAGSYNEQFF.

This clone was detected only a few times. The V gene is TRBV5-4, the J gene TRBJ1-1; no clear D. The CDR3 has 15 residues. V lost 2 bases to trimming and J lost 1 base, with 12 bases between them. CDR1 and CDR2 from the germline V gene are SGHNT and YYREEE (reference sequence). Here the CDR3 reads CASSFLFSSNTEAFF. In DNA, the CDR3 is TGTGCCAGCAGCTTCCTATTTTCATCGAACACTGAAGCTTTCTTT.

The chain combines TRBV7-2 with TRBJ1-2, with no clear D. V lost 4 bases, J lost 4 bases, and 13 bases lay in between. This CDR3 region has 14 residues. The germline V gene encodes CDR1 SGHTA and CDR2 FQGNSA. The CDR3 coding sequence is TGTGCCAGCAGCTCCCTCGGCGCGGGCTATGGCTACACCTTC. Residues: CASSSLGAGYGYTF.

The chain's CDR3 is CASSLARGNPYEQYF. Here the CDR3 DNA reads TGCGCCAGCAGCTTGGCCAGGGGGAATCCCTACGAGCAGTACTTC. The chain employs TRBV5-1 and TRBJ2-7, with TRBD1 identical over 7 bases. The CDR3 covers 15 residues. Germline V gene lookup returns CDR1 SGHRS and CDR2 YFSETQ. V dropped 0 bases and J dropped 2; count of bases not matched to a gene: 5.

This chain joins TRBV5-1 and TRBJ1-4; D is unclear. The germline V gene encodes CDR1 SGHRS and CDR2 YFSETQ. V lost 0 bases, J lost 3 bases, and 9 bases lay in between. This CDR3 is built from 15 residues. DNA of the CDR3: TGCGCCAGCAGCTTGGACGGGGTTTCTAATGAAAAACTGTTTTTT. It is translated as CASSLDGVSNEKLFF.

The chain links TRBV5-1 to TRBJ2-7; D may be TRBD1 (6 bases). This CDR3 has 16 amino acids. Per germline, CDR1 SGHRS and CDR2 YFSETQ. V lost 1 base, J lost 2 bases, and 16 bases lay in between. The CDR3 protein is CASSLRTGQPTYEQYF. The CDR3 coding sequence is TGCGCCAGCAGCTTGCGGACCGGACAGCCAACCTACGAGCAGTACTTC.

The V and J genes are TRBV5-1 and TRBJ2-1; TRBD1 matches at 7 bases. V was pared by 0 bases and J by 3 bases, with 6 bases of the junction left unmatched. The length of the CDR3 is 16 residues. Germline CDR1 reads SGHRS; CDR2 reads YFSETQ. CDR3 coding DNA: TGCGCCAGCAGCTTGGGGGGGACAGCAGACTACAATGAGCAGTTCTTC. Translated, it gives CASSLGGTADYNEQFF. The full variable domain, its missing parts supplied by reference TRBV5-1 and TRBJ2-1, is KAGVTQTPRYLIKTRGQQVTLSCSPISGHRSVSWYQQTPGQGLQFLFEYFSETQRNKGNFPGRFSGRQFSNSRSEMNVSTLELGDSALYLCASSLGGTADYNEQFFGPGTRLTVL.

Here the CDR3 reads CASSPLGLDNEQFF. For the CDR3, the DNA is TGTGCCAGCTCACCACTGGGGCTGGACAATGAGCAGTTCTTC. The gene calls are TRBV18 and TRBJ2-1, with TRBD1 as a possible D gene (5 bases). Germline V gene sequence: CDR1 KGHSH, CDR2 LQKENI. V was shortened by 1 base and J by 5 bases, with 9 bases between the two germline ends. The CDR3 sequence is 14 residues long.

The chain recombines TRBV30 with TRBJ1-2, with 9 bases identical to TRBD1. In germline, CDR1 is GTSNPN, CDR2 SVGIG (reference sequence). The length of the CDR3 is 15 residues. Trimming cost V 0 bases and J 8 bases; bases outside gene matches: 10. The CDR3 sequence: CAWSVEGQGLTGYTF. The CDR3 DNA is TGTGCCTGGAGTGTAGAGGGACAGGGATTAACAGGCTACACCTTC.

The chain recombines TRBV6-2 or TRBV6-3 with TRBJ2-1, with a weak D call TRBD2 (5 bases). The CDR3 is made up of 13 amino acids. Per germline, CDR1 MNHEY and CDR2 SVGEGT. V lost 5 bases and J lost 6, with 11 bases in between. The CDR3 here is CASSRTSINEQFF. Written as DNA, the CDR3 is TGTGCCAGCAGTCGTACTAGTATCAATGAGCAGTTCTTC.

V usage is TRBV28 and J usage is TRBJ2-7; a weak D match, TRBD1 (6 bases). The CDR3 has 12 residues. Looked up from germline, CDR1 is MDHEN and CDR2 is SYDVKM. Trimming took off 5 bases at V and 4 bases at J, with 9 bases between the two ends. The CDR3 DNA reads TGTGCCAGCAGTCCACAGGGTTACGAGCAGTACTTC. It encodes CASSPQGYEQYF.